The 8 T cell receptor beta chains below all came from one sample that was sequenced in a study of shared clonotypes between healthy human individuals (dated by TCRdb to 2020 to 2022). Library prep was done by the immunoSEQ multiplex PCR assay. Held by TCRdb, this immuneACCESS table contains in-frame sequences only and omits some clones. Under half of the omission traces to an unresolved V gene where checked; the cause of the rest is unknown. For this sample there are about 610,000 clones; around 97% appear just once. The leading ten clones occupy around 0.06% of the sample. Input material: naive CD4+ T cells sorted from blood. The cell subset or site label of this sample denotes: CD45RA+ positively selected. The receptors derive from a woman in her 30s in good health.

The CDR3 reads CATRRLTGTSGSSSYNEQFF. CDR3 nucleotides: TGTGCCACCAGGAGACTGACCGGGACTAGCGGTTCCAGCTCCTACAATGAGCAGTTCTTC. The chain employs TRBV15 and TRBJ2-1, with 11 bases matching TRBD2. V was pared by 6 bases and J by 0 bases, with 16 bases of the junction left unmatched. CDR3 length equals 20 residues. Germline CDR1 is LNHNV and CDR2 is YYDKDF (reference sequence).

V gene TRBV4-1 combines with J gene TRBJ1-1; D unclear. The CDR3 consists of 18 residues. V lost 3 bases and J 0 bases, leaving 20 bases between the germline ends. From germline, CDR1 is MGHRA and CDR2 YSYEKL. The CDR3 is CASSQVRATGRMNTEAFF. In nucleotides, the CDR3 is TGCGCCAGCAGCCAGGTACGGGCGACGGGCCGAATGAACACTGAAGCTTTCTTT.

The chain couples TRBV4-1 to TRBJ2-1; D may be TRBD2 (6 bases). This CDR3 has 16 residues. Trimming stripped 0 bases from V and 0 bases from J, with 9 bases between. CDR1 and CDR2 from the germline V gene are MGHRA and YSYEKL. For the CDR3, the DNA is TGCGCCAGCAGCCAAGAGGGGAGGAGCTCCTACAATGAGCAGTTCTTC. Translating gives CASSQEGRSSYNEQFF.

Here the CDR3 reads CASSLAANTNTDTQYF. The CDR3 DNA is TGCGCCAGCAGCTTGGCGGCTAACACAAACACAGATACGCAGTATTTT. The V and J genes are TRBV5-1 and TRBJ2-3; D call uncertain. There are 16 residues in the CDR3. CDR1 and CDR2 from the germline V gene are SGHRS and YFSETQ. Trimming shortened V by 0 bases and J by 2 bases, and 13 bases separated the two germline ends.

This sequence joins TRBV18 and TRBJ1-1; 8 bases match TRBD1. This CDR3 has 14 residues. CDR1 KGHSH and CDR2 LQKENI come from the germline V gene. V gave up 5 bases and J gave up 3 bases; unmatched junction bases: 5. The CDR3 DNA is TGTGCCAGCTCAATCACAGGGGGTGACACTGAAGCTTTCTTT. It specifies CASSITGGDTEAFF.

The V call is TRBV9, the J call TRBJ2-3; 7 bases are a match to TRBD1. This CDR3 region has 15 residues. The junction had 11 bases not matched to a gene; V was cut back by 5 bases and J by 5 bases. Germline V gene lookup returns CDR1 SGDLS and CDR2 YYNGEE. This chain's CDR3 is CASSTGALSEDTQYF. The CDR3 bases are TGTGCCAGCAGTACAGGGGCCCTCTCCGAAGATACGCAGTATTTT.

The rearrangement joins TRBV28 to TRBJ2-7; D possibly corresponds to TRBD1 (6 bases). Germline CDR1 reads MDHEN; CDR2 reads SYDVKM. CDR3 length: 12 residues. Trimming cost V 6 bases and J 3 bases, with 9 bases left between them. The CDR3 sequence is CASSNRVYEQYF. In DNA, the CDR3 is TGTGCCAGCAGCAACAGGGTCTACGAGCAGTACTTC.

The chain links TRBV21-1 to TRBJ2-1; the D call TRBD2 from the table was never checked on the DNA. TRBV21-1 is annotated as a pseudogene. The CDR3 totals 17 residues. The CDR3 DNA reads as TGTGCCAGCAGCAAAGGTGTCCTCCCCCCCTTTTTCCTTGAGCAGTTCTTC. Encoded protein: CASSKGVLPPFFLEQFF.